The 7 T cell receptor beta chains reported below all come from one sample, sequenced in a study of T cells in Graves' hyperthyroidism and ophthalmopathy. Template material for amplifying TCR beta CDR3 regions consisted of RNA transcripts. HTBI primers drove first-round RT-PCR of the TCR CDR3. One entry per CDR3 protein, called by TCRdb with MiXCR from the multiplex PCR reads. The sample holds 600,000 or so distinct CDR3 sequences, just over 45% seen once. The sample consisted of peripheral blood or thyroid tissue (not recorded which). All receptors come from a woman younger than 30 with Graves' hyperthyroidism.

The V and J genes are TRBV29-1 and TRBJ2-7; 8 bases are a match to TRBD2. The CDR3 covers 15 residues. Germline V gene sequence: CDR1 SQVTM, CDR2 ANQGSEA. V shed 1 base and J 4 bases; nucleotides not matched to a gene: 9. The CDR3 sequence is CSVEGPAGELYEQYF. DNA for the CDR3: TGCAGCGTTGAAGGGCCAGCGGGAGAGTTATACGAGCAGTACTTC.

CDR3 nucleotide sequence: TGTGCCAGCAGTCCCAACCTCAGGGTAGCGGCCGAGCAGTACTTC. Residues: CASSPNLRVAAEQYF. The chain links TRBV12-3 or TRBV12-4 to TRBJ2-7, with a weak D call TRBD2 (6 bases). V was shortened by 5 bases and J by 6 bases, with 20 bases between the two germline ends. The CDR3 runs 15 residues.

This chain uses TRBV6-4 with TRBJ1-2; unclear D gene. V shed 2 bases and J shed 5 bases, with 12 bases lying between them. Germline V gene lookup returns CDR1 MRHNA and CDR2 SNTAGT. This CDR3 contains 14 residues. The CDR3 nucleotides are TGTGCCAGCAGTGACAGGAGGCACAGATATGGCTACACCTTC. The encoded protein is CASSDRRHRYGYTF.

This clonotype was seen at least ten times. The rearrangement links TRBV29-1 to TRBJ2-7, with 7 nucleotides matching TRBD1. The J segment lost 6 bases and the V segment lost 1 base, leaving 6 bases of the junction unmatched. The germline V gene encodes CDR1 SQVTM and CDR2 ANQGSEA. CDR3 length equals 13 residues. In nucleotides, the CDR3 is TGCAGCGTTGAAGTACAGGGGTACGGCGAGCAGTACTTC. Translated, it gives CSVEVQGYGEQYF.

This clonotype was found once. The genes are TRBV28 and TRBJ2-7; D may be TRBD2 (6 bases). This CDR3 contains 14 residues. V was shortened by 5 bases and J by 3 bases, with 14 bases between the two germline ends. Germline CDR1 and CDR2: MDHEN and SYDVKM. This CDR3 is CASSGSSALYEQYF. The CDR3 DNA reads as TGTGCCAGCAGTGGATCTAGCGCTCTCTACGAGCAGTACTTC.

Note on this clonotype: Compared with germline, one end of the junction differs, possibly owing to a read error. J is TRBJ1-2 and V is TRBV25-1; TRBD1 might be the D (6 bases). CDR1 is MGHDK and CDR2 is SYGVNS in the germline V gene. The CDR3 is 14 residues long. The CDR3 sequence is CASSLGAGVYGHTF. CDR3 bases: TGTGCCAGCAGTTTAGGGGCAGGGGTATATGGCCACACCTTC.

This clonotype was seen at least ten times. The V call is TRBV24-1, the J call TRBJ1-2; possible D gene TRBD1, 5 bases. The V gene lost 4 bases and the J gene lost 9 bases, with 20 bases spanning the gap. The length of the CDR3 is 15 residues. Per the germline V gene, CDR1 is KGHDR and CDR2 is SFDVKD. DNA for the CDR3: TGTGCCACCAGTGAGTCCCGGGACGGCCCTCGAAGCTACACCTTC. Translated: CATSESRDGPRSYTF.